The 10 T cell receptor beta chains below were found in one sample sequenced in a study of blood T cell repertoires in COVID-19. Sequenced by immunoSEQ multiplex PCR; TCRdb stores in-frame clones only, minus some. The table lists more than 200,000 clones, roughly 89% of them singletons. Input material: PBMCs or T cells enriched from blood (not recorded which). Every receptor here comes from a woman in her thirties who had recovered from COVID-19.

J is TRBJ2-1 and V is TRBV28, with 8 bases matching TRBD2. Germline-derived CDR1 and CDR2 are MDHEN and SYDVKM. This CDR3 region has 17 residues. J was trimmed by 0 bases and V by 6 bases; bases with no gene match: 10. CDR3 sequence: CASSPGGAGGSYNEQFF. In DNA, the CDR3 is TGTGCCAGCAGCCCCGGTGGGGCGGGAGGCTCCTACAATGAGCAGTTCTTC.

J is TRBJ1-2 and V is TRBV24-1; D is possibly TRBD1 (6 bases). V lost 3 bases, J lost 4 bases, and 20 bases lay in between. Germline CDR1 is KGHDR and CDR2 is SFDVKD. This CDR3 is 17 amino acids long. This CDR3 is CATSDPRTESESYGYTF. DNA for the CDR3: TGTGCCACCAGTGATCCCCGGACAGAATCTGAATCCTATGGCTACACCTTC.

This CDR3 is CAVGAWNTEAFF. CDR3 in DNA: TGTGCAGTGGGGGCGTGGAACACTGAAGCTTTCTTT. V gene TRBV3-1 (or the pseudogene TRBV3-2) combines with J gene TRBJ1-1, with D tentatively TRBD1 (6 bases). The CDR3 consists of 12 residues. Germline CDR1 is LGHDT and CDR2 is YNNKEL (reference sequence).

This clone was recorded only once. This rearrangement joins TRBV2 to TRBJ1-4; 8 positions agree with TRBD1. Germline assignment: CDR1 SNHLY and CDR2 FYNNEI. V was clipped by 6 bases and J by 5 bases; unmatched bases: 8. There are 15 residues in the CDR3. The CDR3 DNA follows: TGTGCCAGCAGCGATGGACAGGGACGAAATGAAAAACTGTTTTTT. Encoded protein: CASSDGQGRNEKLFF.

The chain carries TRBV19 and TRBJ2-7; D perhaps matches TRBD2 (6 bases). The germline V and J ends were trimmed by 1 base and 3 bases, with 10 bases remaining between them. CDR1 and CDR2 from the germline V gene are LNHDA and SQIVND (reference sequence). This CDR3 contains 14 residues. The chain's CDR3 is CASSIGTIGYEQYF. CDR3 coding DNA: TGTGCCAGTAGTATAGGGACTATCGGCTACGAGCAGTACTTC.

The V gene is TRBV3-1 (or the pseudogene TRBV3-2), the J gene TRBJ1-2, with a weak D call TRBD1 (6 bases). The CDR3 loop spans 13 amino acids. V lost 3 bases and J 6 bases, leaving 11 bases between the germline ends. Germline V gene sequence: CDR1 LGHDT, CDR2 YNNKEL (reference sequence). CDR3 nucleotide sequence: TGTGCCAGCAGCCACCGGGACATCAATGGCTACACCTTC. Its translation is CASSHRDINGYTF.

This chain links TRBV30 with TRBJ1-2; 7 bases are a match to TRBD1. The germline CDR1 and CDR2 sequences are GTSNPN and SVGIG (reference sequence). The CDR3 is made up of 13 amino acids. Trimming took 4 bases from V and 4 from J; bases not matched to a gene: 6. CDR3: CAWTRQGGYGYTF. The CDR3 coding sequence is TGTGCCTGGACCAGACAGGGTGGCTATGGCTACACCTTC.

The chain couples TRBV20-1 to TRBJ2-7; 7 nucleotides agree with TRBD2. J lost 2 bases, V lost 3 bases, and 4 bases had no gene match. This CDR3 has 13 amino acids. Germline CDR1 reads DFQATT; CDR2 reads SNEGSKA (reference sequence). The CDR3, as DNA: TGCAGTGCTAGTCCCGGGACTACCTACGAGCAGTACTTC. As protein: CSASPGTTYEQYF.

J is TRBJ1-2 and V is TRBV7-8, with TRBD1 matching over 12 bases. Losses at the gene ends were 4 bases for V and 4 bases for J; bases not matched to a gene: 4. Germline-derived CDR1 and CDR2 are SGHVS and FQNEAQ. The CDR3 totals 15 residues. In DNA form, the CDR3 reads TGTGCCAGCAGCTGGGGACAGGGGGCAAGCTATGGCTACACCTTC. It codes for CASSWGQGASYGYTF.

J is TRBJ1-2 and V is TRBV6-5; 7 positions agree with TRBD1. CDR3 length equals 14 residues. V lost 7 bases and J lost 5; bases outside the gene matches: 10. Germline V lookup: CDR1 MNHEY, CDR2 SVGAGI. The CDR3 sequence: CASMGGGGLYGYTF. CDR3 nucleotide sequence: TGTGCCAGCATGGGTGGAGGGGGCCTGTATGGCTACACCTTC.